Below, 9 T cell receptor beta chains from the same sample are listed, as sequenced in a study of blood T cell repertoires in COVID-19. Profiling relied on immunoSEQ multiplex PCR, and the TCRdb table lists in-frame clones only, not all of them. The table lists about 250,000 clones, approximately 89% of them singletons. The sequencing input was PBMCs or T cells enriched from blood (not recorded which). The source of these receptors is a woman aged 30 to 39 with acute COVID-19.

This sequence joins TRBV9 and TRBJ2-6, with 8 bases aligning to TRBD1. Looked up from germline, CDR1 is SGDLS and CDR2 is YYNGEE. The CDR3 contains 17 residues. The ends lost 3 bases at V and 3 bases at J; junction bases unmatched: 8. Here the CDR3 DNA reads TGTGCCAGCAGCGGATGGACAGGGCAAGGTGGGGCCAACGTCCTGACTTTC. Translating it yields CASSGWTGQGGANVLTF.

The chain is built from TRBV7-7 and TRBJ2-3; D uncertain. Germline V gene sequence: CDR1 SSHAT, CDR2 FNYEAQ (reference sequence). Trimming took 1 base from V and 1 from J, leaving 6 bases between them. CDR3 size: 14 residues. CDR3 sequence reads: CASSLGLRTDTQYF. DNA for the CDR3: TGTGCCAGCAGCTTAGGACTTCGCACAGATACGCAGTATTTT.

The chain recombines TRBV30 with TRBJ2-2; 7 positions agree with TRBD2. The CDR3 consists of 15 residues. Trimming at V came to 0 bases and at J to 6 bases, leaving 7 bases not matched to a gene. Germline V gene lookup returns CDR1 GTSNPN and CDR2 SVGIG (reference sequence). CDR3 region: CAWSVFTGGSGELFF. The DNA of the CDR3 is TGTGCCTGGAGTGTATTTACGGGGGGATCCGGGGAGCTGTTTTTT. Filled out from reference TRBV30 and TRBJ2-2, the complete variable domain reads SQTIHQWPATLVQPVGSPLSLECTVEGTSNPNLYWYRQAAGRGLQLLFYSVGIGQISSEVPQNLSASRPQDRQFILSSKKLLLSDSGFYLCAWSVFTGGSGELFFGEGSRLTVL.

The chain couples TRBV15 to TRBJ1-4, with D possibly being TRBD1 (6 bases). The length of the CDR3 is 15 residues. Per the germline V gene, CDR1 is LNHNV and CDR2 is YYDKDF (reference sequence). V dropped 3 bases and J dropped 8 bases, with 16 bases sitting between them. The CDR3 DNA is TGTGCCACCAGCAGCCCCAGGGGACCGGGAGAAAAACTGTTTTTT. This sequence encodes CATSSPRGPGEKLFF.

The chain links TRBV6-2 or TRBV6-3 to TRBJ2-2; 11 nucleotides match TRBD1. V shed 1 base, J shed 6 bases, and the junction held 7 bases outside the gene matches. There are 17 residues in the CDR3. Germline V gives CDR1 MNHEY, CDR2 SVGEGT. The CDR3 region is CASSYFFGQGAPGELFF. The DNA for the CDR3 is TGTGCCAGCAGTTACTTCTTCGGACAGGGGGCCCCCGGGGAGCTGTTTTTT.

The chain carries TRBV5-4 and TRBJ2-6, with a tentative D call TRBD1 (6 bases). Trimming took 1 base from V and 0 from J, leaving 11 bases between them. This CDR3 has 17 amino acids. Germline values: CDR1 SGHNT, CDR2 YYREEE (reference sequence). CDR3 in amino acids: CASSLPGQRSGANVLTF. The CDR3 coding sequence is TGTGCCAGCAGCTTGCCCGGACAGCGCTCTGGGGCCAACGTCCTGACTTTC.

The chain joins TRBV2 to TRBJ1-6, with D uncertain. V was pared by 4 bases and J by 2 bases, with 12 bases between. Germline assignment: CDR1 SNHLY and CDR2 FYNNEI. The CDR3 extends over 16 amino acids. Written as DNA, the CDR3 is TGTGCCAGCAGTGGTGCGGGTGGAACCTATAATTCACCCCTCCACTTT. Its translation: CASSGAGGTYNSPLHF.

This clone was seen only once. J is TRBJ1-1 and V is TRBV3-1 (or the pseudogene TRBV3-2); 8 bases are shared with TRBD1. V shed 2 bases, J shed 0 bases, and the junction held 11 bases outside the gene matches. There are 18 residues in the CDR3. Germline CDR1 and CDR2: LGHDT and YNNKEL (reference sequence). Written as DNA, the CDR3 is TGTGCCAGCAGCCAACGCCCGGGACAGGTTCGAATGAACACTGAAGCTTTCTTT. It yields the protein CASSQRPGQVRMNTEAFF.

The genes are TRBV19 and TRBJ1-1, with 7 bases matching TRBD1. The CDR3 runs 16 residues. Germline CDR1 and CDR2: LNHDA and SQIVND (reference sequence). J was trimmed by 3 bases and V by 6 bases; bases with no gene match: 13. CDR3 in DNA: TGTGCCAGTAGCCCTTTCTTCAGGGGGGTCGACACTGAAGCTTTCTTT. This encodes CASSPFFRGVDTEAFF. Filled out from reference TRBV19 and TRBJ1-1, the complete variable domain reads DGGITQSPKYLFRKEGQNVTLSCEQNLNHDAMYWYRQDPGQGLRLIYYSQIVNDFQKGDIAEGYSVSREKKESFPLTVTSAQKNPTAFYLCASSPFFRGVDTEAFFGQGTRLTVV.